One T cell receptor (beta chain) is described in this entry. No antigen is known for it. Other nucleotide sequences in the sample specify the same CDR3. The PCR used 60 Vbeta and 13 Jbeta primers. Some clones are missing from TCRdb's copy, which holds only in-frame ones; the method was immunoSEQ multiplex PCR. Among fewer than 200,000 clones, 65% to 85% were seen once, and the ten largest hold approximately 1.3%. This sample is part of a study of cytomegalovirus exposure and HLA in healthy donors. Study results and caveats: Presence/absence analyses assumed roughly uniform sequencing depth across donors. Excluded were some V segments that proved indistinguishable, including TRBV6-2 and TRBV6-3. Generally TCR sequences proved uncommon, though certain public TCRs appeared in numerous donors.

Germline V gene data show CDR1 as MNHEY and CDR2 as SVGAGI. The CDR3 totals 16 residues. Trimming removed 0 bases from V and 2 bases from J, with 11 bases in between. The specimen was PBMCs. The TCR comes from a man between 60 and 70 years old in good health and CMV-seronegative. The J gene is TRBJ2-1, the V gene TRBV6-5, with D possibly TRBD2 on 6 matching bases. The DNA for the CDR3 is TGTGCCAGCAGTTACTCGACGGGAGCCCCCTACAATGAGCAGTTCTTC. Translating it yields CASSYSTGAPYNEQFF.